The clone carrying this T cell receptor (beta chain) was detected a few times. The table came from immunoSEQ multiplex PCR; TCRdb's copy has only in-frame clones and leaves some out. Of some 260,000 clones detected, over 75% appear once; the ten largest clones hold 1.5% to 2%. These data belong to a study of blood T cell repertoires in COVID-19. V gave up 7 bases and J gave up 9 bases, with 22 bases separating them. Germline values: CDR1 MNHEY, CDR2 SVGAGI. The CDR3 sequence is 15 residues long. This TCR derives from a man in his forties who had recovered from COVID-19. Input material: PBMCs or T cells enriched from blood (not recorded which). The chain has TRBV6-5 and TRBJ1-5; D is ambiguous. CDR3 amino acids: CASMGADGRTAPQHF. CDR3 nucleotides: TGTGCCAGCATGGGAGCGGACGGGCGCACCGCGCCCCAGCATTTT.